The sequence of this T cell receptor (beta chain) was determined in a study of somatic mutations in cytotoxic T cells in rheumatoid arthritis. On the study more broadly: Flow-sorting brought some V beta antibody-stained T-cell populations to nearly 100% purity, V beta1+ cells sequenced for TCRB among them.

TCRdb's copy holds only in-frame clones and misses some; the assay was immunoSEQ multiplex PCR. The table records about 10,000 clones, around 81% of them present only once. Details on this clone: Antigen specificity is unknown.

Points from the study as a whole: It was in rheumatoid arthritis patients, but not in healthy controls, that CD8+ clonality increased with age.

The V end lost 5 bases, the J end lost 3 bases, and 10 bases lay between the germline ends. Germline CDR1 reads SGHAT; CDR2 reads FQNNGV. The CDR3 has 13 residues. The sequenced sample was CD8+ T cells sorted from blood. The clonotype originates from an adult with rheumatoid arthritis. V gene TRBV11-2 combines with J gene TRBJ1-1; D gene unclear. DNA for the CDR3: TGTGCCAGCAGCGAAACGGGGTACACTGAAGCTTTCTTT. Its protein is CASSETGYTEAFF.